This TCR beta chain was found in a study of T-cell memory formation after mild COVID-19. Looking at the study overall: Largely donor-specific TCR clusters were found.

TCRdb processed the 5' RACE reads anew with MiXCR; each CDR3 protein has one entry. The sample lists some 97,000 distinct CDR3 sequences, 11% occurring once. This clonotype appeared a few times. Its antigen is unknown. CDR3 length: 15 amino acids. J was trimmed by 3 bases and V by 3 bases; bases with no gene match: 7. The germline V gene encodes CDR1 SEHNR and CDR2 FQNEAQ (reference sequence). Points from the study as a whole: Clones contracting day 15 to 85 were balanced CD4/CD8; later expanders leaned CD4+. CM and EM subsets held most contracting CD4+ clones; EMRA held CD8+ ones.

Sequencing used PBMCs or a T cell subset sorted from them (not recorded which). The chain uses TRBV7-9 and TRBJ2-7, with TRBD1 identical over 8 bases. This receptor was obtained from a man between 18 and 29 years old who had mild COVID-19 (a few samples of this study predate the infection). Cell type and time point are not known. CDR3 amino acids: CASSFGQGAIYEQYV. The CDR3 coding sequence is TGTGCCAGCAGCTTCGGTCAGGGGGCTATCTACGAGCAGTACGTC.